These T cell receptor beta chains were read from a single sample in a study of early T cells in non-severe SARS-CoV-2 infection. TCRdb re-derived calls from the 5' RACE reads in MiXCR, one entry per CDR3 protein. The profile covers roughly 56,000 distinct CDR3 sequences, with over 12% appearing a single time and over 4% taken by the ten largest. Here the sequenced sample was whole blood, taken at baseline. These receptors all come from an adult who was a healthcare worker with PCR-confirmed SARS-CoV-2 infection or an uninfected control (not recorded which). The conserved cysteine and the conserved F or W are not part of the CDR3 here.

>TRBJ2-2|TRBV20-1
SARDVMTGELF
>TRBJ2-7|TRBV6-1
ASSARGTGTGEQY
>TRBJ2-7|TRBV6-1
ASKDEERTYEQY
>TRBJ1-3|TRBV25-1
ASSSDRGHGNTIY
>TRBJ2-3|TRBV27
ASSPPEGRATDTQY
>TRBJ2-3|TRBV20-1
SAGPASGAGDTQY
>TRBJ2-3|TRBV20-1
SARVASSPDTQY
>TRBJ1-1|TRBV6-1
ASSEGPGRLLAF
>TRBJ2-1|TRBV20-1
SARDASGYGEQF
>TRBJ2-7|TRBV3-1
ASSQGRELGQQY
>TRBJ2-3|TRBV29-1
SVERGRDTQY
>TRBJ2-3|TRBV20-1
SAYYRDTQY
>TRBJ2-5|TRBV29-1
STLRDGTQY
>TRBJ2-3|TRBV28
ASGRAGGSDTQY
>TRBJ1-5|TRBV27
ASSLSGGNQPQH
>TRBJ2-1|TRBV11-2
ASSRTTSSGRTYNEQF
>TRBJ1-2|TRBV6-5
ASSIRGGYGYT
>TRBJ2-5|TRBV20-1
SARDQNQETQY
>TRBJ1-6|TRBV27
ASGTASPLH
>TRBJ1-4|TRBV11-2
ASSFYGLLNEKLF
>TRBJ2-5|TRBV28
ASSLRELQETQY
>TRBJ2-3|TRBV7-8
ASRLPDTQY
>TRBJ2-1|TRBV7-6
ASSLGSGMSSYNEQF
>TRBJ2-2|TRBV20-1
SARAVNGELF
>TRBJ2-1|TRBV12-3/TRBV12-4
ASTPQTGVNNEQF
>TRBJ1-5|TRBV27
ASRRDNSNQPQH
>TRBJ1-6|TRBV11-2
ASSSRTANNSPLH
>TRBJ2-1|TRBV11-2
ASSLTGNEQF
>TRBJ2-5|TRBV19
ASSTISGSFGETQY
>TRBJ1-6|TRBV4-2
ASSQDLTGGSPLH
>TRBJ2-5|TRBV6-2/TRBV6-3
ASRPSLAGTQY
>TRBJ2-3|TRBV20-1
SALRGGSTDTQY
>TRBJ2-6|TRBV25-1
ASSPRGRGANVLT
>TRBJ2-1|TRBV27
ASGLASYNEQF
>TRBJ2-1|TRBV2
ASTVGLNSYNEQF
>TRBJ1-6|TRBV18
ASSPHRDSPLH
>TRBJ2-7|TRBV11-2
ASSYRAGAMGEQY